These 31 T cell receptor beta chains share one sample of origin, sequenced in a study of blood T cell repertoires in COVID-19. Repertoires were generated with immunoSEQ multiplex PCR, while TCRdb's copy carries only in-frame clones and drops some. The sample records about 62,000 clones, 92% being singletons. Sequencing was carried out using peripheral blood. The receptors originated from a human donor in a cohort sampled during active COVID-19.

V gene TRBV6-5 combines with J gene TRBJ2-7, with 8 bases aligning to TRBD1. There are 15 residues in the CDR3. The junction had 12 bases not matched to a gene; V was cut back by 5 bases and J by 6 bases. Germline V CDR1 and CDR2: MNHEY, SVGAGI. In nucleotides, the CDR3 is TGTGCCAGCAGTCTTTACCCCGGACAGGGATTCGAGCAGTACTTC. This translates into CASSLYPGQGFEQYF.

The CDR3 nucleotides are TGTGCCAGCAGTGAAGTTTCAGGTACTCAGCCCCAGCATTTT. Protein: CASSEVSGTQPQHF. The V and J genes are TRBV6-1 and TRBJ1-5; D remains ambiguous. The germline CDR1 and CDR2 sequences are MNHNS and SASEGT. Trimming removed 1 base at V and 6 bases at J, with 10 bases between. The CDR3 spans 14 residues.

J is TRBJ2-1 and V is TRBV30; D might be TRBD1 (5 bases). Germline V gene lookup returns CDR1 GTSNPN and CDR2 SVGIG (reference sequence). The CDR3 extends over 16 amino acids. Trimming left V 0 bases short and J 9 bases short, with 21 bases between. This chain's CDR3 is CAWSVRFPGRVGEQFF. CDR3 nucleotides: TGTGCCTGGAGTGTACGATTCCCGGGCAGGGTAGGTGAGCAGTTCTTC.

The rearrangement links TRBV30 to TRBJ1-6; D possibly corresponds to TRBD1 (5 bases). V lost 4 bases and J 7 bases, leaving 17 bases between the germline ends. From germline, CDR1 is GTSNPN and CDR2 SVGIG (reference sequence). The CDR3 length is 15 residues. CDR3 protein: CAWTTIGGGNSPLHF. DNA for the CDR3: TGTGCCTGGACCACGATTGGGGGGGGAAATTCACCCCTCCACTTT.

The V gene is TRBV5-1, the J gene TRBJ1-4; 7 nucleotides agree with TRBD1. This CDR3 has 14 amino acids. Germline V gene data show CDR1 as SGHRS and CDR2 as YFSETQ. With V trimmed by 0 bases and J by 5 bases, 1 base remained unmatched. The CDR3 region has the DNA TGCGCCAGCAGCTTGGGAGGGGGCAATGAAAAACTGTTTTTT. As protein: CASSLGGGNEKLFF.

The CDR3 here is CASRPRAGEQFF. The CDR3, as DNA: TGTGCCAGTAGGCCCAGGGCCGGTGAGCAGTTCTTC. V usage is TRBV19 and J usage is TRBJ2-1; weak D call: TRBD1 (5 bases). Germline V gene lookup returns CDR1 LNHDA and CDR2 SQIVND (reference sequence). V was pared by 6 bases and J by 9 bases, with 12 bases between. CDR3 length: 12 amino acids.

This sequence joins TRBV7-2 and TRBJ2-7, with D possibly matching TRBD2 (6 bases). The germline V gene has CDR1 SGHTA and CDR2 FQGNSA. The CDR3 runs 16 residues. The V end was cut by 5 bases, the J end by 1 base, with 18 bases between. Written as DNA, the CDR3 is TGTGCCAGCAGCGTCAACGTCGGGCGGGGATCCTACGAGCAGTACTTC. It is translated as CASSVNVGRGSYEQYF.

CDR3 nucleotides: TGTGCTAGTGGTTTGGGCCCTTCAAACAGGGGAGGCATCGGGGAGCTGTTTTTT. It translates to CASGLGPSNRGGIGELFF. The rearrangement uses TRBV12-5 and TRBJ2-2; the D gene is possibly TRBD1 (7 bases). In germline, CDR1 is LGHNT, CDR2 FRNRAP. Trimming took off 1 base at V and 7 bases at J, with 22 bases between the two ends. This CDR3 region has 18 residues.

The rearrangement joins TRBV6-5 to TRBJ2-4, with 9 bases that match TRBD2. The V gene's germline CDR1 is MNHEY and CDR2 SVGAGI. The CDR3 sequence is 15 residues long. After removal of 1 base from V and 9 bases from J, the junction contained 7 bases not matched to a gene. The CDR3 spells CASSYFSGGGSIQYF. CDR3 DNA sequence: TGTGCCAGCAGTTACTTTAGCGGGGGAGGGAGCATTCAGTACTTC.

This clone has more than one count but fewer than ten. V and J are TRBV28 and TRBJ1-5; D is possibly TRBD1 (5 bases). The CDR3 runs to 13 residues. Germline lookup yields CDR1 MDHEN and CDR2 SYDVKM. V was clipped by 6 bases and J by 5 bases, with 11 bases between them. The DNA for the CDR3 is TGTGCCAGCAGGCAGGGAGGGGATCAGCCCCAGCATTTT. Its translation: CASRQGGDQPQHF.

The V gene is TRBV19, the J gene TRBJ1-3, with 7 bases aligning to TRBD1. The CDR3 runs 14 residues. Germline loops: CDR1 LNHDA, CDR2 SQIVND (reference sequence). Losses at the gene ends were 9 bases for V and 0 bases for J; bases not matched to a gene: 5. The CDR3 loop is CASRDRVSGNTIYF. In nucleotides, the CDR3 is TGTGCCAGCCGAGACAGGGTCTCTGGAAACACCATATATTTT.

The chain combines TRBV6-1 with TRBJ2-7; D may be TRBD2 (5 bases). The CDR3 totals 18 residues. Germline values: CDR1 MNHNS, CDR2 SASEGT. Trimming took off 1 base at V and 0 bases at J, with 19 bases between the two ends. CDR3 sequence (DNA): TGTGCCAGCAGTGAAGAGGAAGTTGACGGGAACCTCTCCTACGAGCAGTACTTC. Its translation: CASSEEEVDGNLSYEQYF.

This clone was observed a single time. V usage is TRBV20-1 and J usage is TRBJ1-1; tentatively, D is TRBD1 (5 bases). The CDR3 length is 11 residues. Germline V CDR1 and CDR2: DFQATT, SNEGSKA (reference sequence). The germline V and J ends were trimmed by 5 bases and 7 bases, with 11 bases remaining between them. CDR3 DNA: TGCAGTGCTTGTCGGGGGGATGAAGCTTTCTTT. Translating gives CSACRGDEAFF.

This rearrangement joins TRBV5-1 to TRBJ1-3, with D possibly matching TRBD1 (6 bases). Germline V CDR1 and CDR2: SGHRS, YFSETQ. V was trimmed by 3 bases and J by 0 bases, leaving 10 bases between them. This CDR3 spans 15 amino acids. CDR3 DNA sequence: TGCGCCAGCAGCTCCACGACAGGCTCTGGAAACACCATATATTTT. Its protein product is CASSSTTGSGNTIYF.

The chain's CDR3 is CASSETGDKLFF. In nucleotides, the CDR3 is TGTGCCAGCAGTGAAACAGGGGATAAGCTGTTTTTT. The genes are TRBV6-1 and TRBJ2-2, with 7 bases that match TRBD1. The V segment lost 2 bases and the J segment 12 bases; nucleotides outside the gene matches: 3. Germline-derived CDR1 and CDR2 are MNHNS and SASEGT. The CDR3 runs to 12 residues.

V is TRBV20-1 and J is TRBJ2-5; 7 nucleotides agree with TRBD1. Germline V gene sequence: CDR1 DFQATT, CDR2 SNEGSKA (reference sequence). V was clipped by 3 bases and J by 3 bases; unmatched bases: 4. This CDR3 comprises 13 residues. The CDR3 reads CSASRGQKETQYF. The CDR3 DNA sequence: TGCAGTGCTAGTCGGGGACAGAAAGAGACCCAGTACTTC.

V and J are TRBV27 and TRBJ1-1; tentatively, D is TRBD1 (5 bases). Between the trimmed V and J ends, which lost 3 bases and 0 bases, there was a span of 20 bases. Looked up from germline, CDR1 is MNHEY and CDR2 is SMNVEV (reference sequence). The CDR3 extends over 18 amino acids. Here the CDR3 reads CASSFSILQDNLNTEAFF. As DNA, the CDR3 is TGTGCCAGCAGTTTCTCTATTCTACAGGATAACTTGAACACTGAAGCTTTCTTT.

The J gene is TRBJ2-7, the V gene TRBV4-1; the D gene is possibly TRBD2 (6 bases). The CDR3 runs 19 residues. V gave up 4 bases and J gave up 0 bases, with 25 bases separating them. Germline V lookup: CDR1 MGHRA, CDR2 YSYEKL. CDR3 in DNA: TGCGCCAGCAGCCTTCACAGTCCTCTCGGGGCGGGATTCTCCTACGAGCAGTACTTC. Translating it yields CASSLHSPLGAGFSYEQYF.

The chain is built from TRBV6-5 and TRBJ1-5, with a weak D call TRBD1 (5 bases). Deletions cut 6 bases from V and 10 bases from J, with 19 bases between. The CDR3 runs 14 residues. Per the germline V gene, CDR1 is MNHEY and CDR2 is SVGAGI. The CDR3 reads CASRTGDFSRPQHF. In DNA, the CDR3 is TGTGCCAGCAGGACGGGGGATTTTTCGCGTCCCCAGCATTTT.

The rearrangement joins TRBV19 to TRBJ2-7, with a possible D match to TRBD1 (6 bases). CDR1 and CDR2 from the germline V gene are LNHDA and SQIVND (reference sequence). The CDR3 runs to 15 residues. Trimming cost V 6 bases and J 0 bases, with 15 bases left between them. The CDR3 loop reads CASRKTGRDSYEQYF. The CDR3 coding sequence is TGTGCCAGTAGAAAGACAGGCCGAGACTCCTACGAGCAGTACTTC.

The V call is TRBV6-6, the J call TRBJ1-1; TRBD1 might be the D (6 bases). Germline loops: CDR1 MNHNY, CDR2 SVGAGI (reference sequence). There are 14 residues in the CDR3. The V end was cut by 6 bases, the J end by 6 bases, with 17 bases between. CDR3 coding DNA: TGTGCCAGCAGCACCAACTCCAGGGGCGCTGAAGCTTTCTTT. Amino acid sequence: CASSTNSRGAEAFF.

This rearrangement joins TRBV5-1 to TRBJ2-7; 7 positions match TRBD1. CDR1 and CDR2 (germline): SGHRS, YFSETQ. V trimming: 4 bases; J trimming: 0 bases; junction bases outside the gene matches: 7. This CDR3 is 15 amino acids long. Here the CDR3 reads CASSPLSGGSYEQYF. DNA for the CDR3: TGCGCCAGCAGCCCCCTATCAGGGGGCTCCTACGAGCAGTACTTC.

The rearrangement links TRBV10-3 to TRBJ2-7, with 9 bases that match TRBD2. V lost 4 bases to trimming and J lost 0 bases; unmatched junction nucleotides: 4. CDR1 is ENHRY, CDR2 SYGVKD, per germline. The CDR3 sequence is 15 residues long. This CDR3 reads CAISGGSGGSYEQYF. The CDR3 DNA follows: TGTGCCATCAGTGGGGGTAGCGGGGGCTCCTACGAGCAGTACTTC.

The CDR3 protein is CASSYPGTVGEKLFF. DNA of the CDR3: TGTGCCAGCAGTTACCCCGGGACAGTTGGTGAAAAACTGTTTTTT. The chain carries TRBV2 and TRBJ1-4, with TRBD1 matching 7 bases. Trimming at V came to 5 bases and at J to 7 bases, leaving 10 bases not matched to a gene. Germline CDR1 is SNHLY and CDR2 is FYNNEI. CDR3 length: 15 residues.

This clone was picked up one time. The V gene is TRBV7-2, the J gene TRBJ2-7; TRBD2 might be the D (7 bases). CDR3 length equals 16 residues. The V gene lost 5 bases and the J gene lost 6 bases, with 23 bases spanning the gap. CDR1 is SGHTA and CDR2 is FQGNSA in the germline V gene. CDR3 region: CASSQVRGQGSFEQYF. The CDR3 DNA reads TGTGCCAGCAGCCAGGTGCGGGGGCAGGGCAGTTTCGAGCAGTACTTC.

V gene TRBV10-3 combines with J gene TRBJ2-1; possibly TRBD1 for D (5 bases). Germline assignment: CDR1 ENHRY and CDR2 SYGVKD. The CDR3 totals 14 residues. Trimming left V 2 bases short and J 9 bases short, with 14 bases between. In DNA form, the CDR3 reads TGTGCCATCAGTGAGACAGGTCTTACGGCTGAGCAGTTCTTC. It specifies CAISETGLTAEQFF.

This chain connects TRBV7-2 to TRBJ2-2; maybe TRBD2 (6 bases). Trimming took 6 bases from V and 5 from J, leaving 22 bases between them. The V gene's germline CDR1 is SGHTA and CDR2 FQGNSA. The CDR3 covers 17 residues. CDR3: CASRPTMSGSRTGELFF. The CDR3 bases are TGTGCCAGCAGACCTACTATGTCCGGGAGTAGGACCGGGGAGCTGTTTTTT. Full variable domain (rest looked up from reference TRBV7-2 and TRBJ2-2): GAGVSQSPSNKVTEKGKDVELRCDPISGHTALYWYRQSLGQGLEFLIYFQGNSAPDKSGLPSDRFSAERTGGSVSTLTIQRTQQEDSAVYLCASRPTMSGSRTGELFFGEGSRLTVL.

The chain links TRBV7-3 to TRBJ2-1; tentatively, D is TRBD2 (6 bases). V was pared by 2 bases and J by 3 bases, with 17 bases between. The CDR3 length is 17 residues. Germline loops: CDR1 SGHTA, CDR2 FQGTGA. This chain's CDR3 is CASSLQGIGGVYNEQFF. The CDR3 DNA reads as TGTGCCAGCAGCTTACAGGGTATCGGGGGAGTCTACAATGAGCAGTTCTTC.

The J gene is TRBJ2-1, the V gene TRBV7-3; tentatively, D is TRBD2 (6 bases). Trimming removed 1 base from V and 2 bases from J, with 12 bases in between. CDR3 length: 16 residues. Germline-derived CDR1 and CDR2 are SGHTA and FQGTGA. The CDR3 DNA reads TGTGCCAGCAGCTTAATGTCGGGAGCCGCCTACAATGAGCAGTTCTTC. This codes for CASSLMSGAAYNEQFF.

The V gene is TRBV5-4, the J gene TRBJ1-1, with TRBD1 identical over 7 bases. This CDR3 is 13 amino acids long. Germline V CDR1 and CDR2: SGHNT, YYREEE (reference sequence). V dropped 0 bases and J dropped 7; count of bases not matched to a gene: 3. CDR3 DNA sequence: TGTGCCAGCAGCTTGGACAGGGGCTATGAAGCTTTCTTT. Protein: CASSLDRGYEAFF.

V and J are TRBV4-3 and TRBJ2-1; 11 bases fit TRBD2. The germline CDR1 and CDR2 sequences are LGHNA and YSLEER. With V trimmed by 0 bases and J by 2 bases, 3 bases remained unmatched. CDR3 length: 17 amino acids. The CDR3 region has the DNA TGCGCCAGCAGCCAAGATAGCGGGAGGGCCCCCTACAATGAGCAGTTCTTC. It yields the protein CASSQDSGRAPYNEQFF.